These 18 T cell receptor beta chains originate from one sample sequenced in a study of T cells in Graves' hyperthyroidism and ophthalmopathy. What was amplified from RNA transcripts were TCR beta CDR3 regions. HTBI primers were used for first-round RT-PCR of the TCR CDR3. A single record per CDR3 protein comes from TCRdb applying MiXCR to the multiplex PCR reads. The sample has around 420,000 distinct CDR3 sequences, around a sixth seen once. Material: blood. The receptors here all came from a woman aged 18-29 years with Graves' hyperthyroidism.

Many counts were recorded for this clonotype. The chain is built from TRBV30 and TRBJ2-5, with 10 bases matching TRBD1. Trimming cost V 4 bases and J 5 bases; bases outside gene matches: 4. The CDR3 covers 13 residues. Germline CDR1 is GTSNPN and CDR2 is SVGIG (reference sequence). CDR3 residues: CAWIGQGGETQYF. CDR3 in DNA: TGTGCCTGGATAGGACAGGGGGGGGAGACCCAGTACTTC.

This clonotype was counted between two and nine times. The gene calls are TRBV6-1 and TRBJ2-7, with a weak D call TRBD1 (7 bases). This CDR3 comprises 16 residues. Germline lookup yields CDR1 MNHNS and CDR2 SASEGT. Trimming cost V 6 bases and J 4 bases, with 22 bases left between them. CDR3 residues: CASSLIRGGRGYEQYF. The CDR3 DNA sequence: TGTGCCAGCAGCCTAATTAGAGGGGGCCGGGGGTACGAGCAGTACTTC.

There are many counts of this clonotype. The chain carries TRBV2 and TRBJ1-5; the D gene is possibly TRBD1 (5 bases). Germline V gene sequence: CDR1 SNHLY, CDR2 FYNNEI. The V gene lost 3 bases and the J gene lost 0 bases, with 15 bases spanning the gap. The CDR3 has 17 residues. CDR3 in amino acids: CASSDLAAGGSNQPQHF. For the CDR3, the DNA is TGTGCCAGCAGTGATTTGGCCGCCGGGGGTAGCAATCAGCCCCAGCATTTT.

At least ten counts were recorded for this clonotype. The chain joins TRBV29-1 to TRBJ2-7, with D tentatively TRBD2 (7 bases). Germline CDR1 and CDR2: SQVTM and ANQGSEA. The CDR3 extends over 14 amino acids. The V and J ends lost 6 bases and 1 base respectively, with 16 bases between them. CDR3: CSVGGGGSSYEQYF. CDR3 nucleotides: TGCAGCGTGGGCGGGGGCGGGAGTTCCTACGAGCAGTACTTC.

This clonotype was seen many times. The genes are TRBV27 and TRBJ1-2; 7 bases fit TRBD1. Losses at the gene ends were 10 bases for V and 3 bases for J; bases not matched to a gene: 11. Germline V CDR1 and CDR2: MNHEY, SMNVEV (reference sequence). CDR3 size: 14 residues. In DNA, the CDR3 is TGTGCCACCCGGGGCAGGGGGTACGACTATGGCTACACCTTC. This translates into CATRGRGYDYGYTF.

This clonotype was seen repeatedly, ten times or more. The CDR3 region is CASSPGQSYEQYF. Here the CDR3 DNA reads TGTGCCAGCAGCCCGGGACAGTCCTACGAGCAGTACTTC. This rearrangement joins TRBV28 to TRBJ2-7; 7 bases are a match to TRBD1. J gave up 1 base and V 6 bases, and 3 bases lay outside the gene matches. The CDR3 is 13 amino acids. CDR1 MDHEN and CDR2 SYDVKM come from the germline V gene.

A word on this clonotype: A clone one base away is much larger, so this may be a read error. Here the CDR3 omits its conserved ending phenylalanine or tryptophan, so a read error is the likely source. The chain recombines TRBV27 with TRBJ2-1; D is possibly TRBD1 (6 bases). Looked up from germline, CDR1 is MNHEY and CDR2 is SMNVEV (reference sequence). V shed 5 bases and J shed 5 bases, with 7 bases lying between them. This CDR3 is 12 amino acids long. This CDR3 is CASSRGNNEQFS. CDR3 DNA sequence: TGTGCCAGCAGTAGGGGGAACAATGAGCAGTTCTCC.

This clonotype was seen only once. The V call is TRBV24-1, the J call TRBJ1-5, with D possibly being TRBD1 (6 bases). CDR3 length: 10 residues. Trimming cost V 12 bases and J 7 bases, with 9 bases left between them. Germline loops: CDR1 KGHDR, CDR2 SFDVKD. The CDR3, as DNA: TGTGCCTCAGGGGCCCAGCCCCAGCATTTT. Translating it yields CASGAQPQHF.

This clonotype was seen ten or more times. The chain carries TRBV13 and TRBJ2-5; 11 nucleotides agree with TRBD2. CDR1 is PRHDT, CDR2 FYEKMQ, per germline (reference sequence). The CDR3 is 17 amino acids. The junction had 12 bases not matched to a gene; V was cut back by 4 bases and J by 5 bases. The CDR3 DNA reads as TGTGCCAGCAGCTCATTAGCGGGAGGGCCGGACGTCGAGACCCAGTACTTC. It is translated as CASSSLAGGPDVETQYF.

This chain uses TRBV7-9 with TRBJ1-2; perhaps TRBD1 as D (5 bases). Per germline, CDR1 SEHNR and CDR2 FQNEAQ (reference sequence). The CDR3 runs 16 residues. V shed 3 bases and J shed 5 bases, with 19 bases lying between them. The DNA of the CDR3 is TGTGCCAGCAGCTTGCTACTAGCGGGACGGACATATGGCTACACCTTC. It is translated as CASSLLLAGRTYGYTF.

In DNA, the CDR3 is TGCAGTGCTAGAGATAATGGGGGGAGGTATGGCTACACCTTC. Translated: CSARDNGGRYGYTF. The chain has TRBV20-1 and TRBJ1-2; TRBD1 is a possible D gene (5 bases). Germline CDR1 is DFQATT and CDR2 is SNEGSKA (reference sequence). The V and J ends lost 0 bases and 5 bases respectively, with 13 bases between them. The CDR3 runs 14 residues.

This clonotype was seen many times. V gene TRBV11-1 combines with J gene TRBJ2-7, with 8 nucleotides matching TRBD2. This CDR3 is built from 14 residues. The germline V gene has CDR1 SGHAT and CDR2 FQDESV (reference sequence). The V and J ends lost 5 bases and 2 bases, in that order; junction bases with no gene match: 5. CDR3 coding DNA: TGTGCCAGCAGCCCCCCAGCGGGGGCCTACGAGCAGTACTTC. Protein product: CASSPPAGAYEQYF.

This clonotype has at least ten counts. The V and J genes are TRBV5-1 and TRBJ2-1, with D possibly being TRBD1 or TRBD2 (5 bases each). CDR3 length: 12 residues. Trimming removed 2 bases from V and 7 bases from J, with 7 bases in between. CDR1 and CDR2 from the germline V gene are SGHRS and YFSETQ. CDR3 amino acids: CASSFEGNEQFF. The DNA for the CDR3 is TGCGCCAGCAGCTTCGAGGGGAATGAGCAGTTCTTC.

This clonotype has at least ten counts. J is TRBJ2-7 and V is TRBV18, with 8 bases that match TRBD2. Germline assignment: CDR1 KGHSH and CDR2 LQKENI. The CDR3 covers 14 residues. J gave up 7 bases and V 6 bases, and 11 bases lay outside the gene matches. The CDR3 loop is CASSPQEGTSEQYF. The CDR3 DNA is TGTGCCAGCTCTCCCCAGGAGGGGACTAGTGAGCAGTACTTC.

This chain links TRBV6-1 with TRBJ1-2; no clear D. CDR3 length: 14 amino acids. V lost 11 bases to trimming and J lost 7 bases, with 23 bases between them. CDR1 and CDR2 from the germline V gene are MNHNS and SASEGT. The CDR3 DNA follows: TGTGCCGGACGAACCCACGGATGGGCGGGTGGCTACACCTTC. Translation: CAGRTHGWAGGYTF.

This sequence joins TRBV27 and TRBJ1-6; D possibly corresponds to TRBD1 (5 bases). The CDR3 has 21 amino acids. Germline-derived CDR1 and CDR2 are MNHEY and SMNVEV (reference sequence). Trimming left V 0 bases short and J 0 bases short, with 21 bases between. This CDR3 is CASSLSSVVQAKRSYNSPLHF. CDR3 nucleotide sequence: TGTGCCAGCAGTTTATCCTCGGTTGTACAGGCAAAACGCTCCTATAATTCACCCCTCCACTTT.

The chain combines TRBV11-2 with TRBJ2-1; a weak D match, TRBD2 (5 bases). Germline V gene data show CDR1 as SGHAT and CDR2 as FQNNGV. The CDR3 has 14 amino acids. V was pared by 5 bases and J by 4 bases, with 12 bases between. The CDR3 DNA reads TGTGCCAGCAGCCCTCACGGGGTTTACAATGAGCAGTTCTTC. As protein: CASSPHGVYNEQFF.

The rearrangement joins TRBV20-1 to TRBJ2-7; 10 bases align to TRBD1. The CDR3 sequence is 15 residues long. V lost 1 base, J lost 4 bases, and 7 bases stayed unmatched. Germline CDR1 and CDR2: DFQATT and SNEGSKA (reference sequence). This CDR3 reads CSARAGTGAPYEQYF. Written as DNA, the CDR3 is TGCAGTGCTAGAGCCGGGACAGGGGCCCCTTACGAGCAGTACTTC.